Presented here are 4 T cell receptor beta chains from one specimen sequenced in a study of T cells after yellow fever vaccination (dated by TCRdb to between 2018 and 2021). The treatment or condition label of this sample denotes: live attenuated yellow fever vaccine strain. Library preparation was by 5' RACE. Sequenced on an Illumina HiSeq 2500. Starting from the raw public reads, TCRdb applied fastp trimming at Q25, assembled clones with MiXCR and retained in-frame beta chains. Rows with one shared CDR3 protein collapse into an entry with the most common genes and DNA. Across this sample there are 70,000 or so distinct CDR3 sequences, with about 6% seen only once. About 2% of the sample rests with the top ten. The specimen was CD4+ T cells sorted from PBMCs, collected more than 14 days after the first yellow fever vaccination. These TCRs come from a man younger than 35 who received the YFV17D yellow fever vaccine.

This clonotype was recorded many times. This sequence joins TRBV7-2 and TRBJ2-3; TRBD1 matches 7 bases. Germline CDR1 is SGHTA and CDR2 is FQGNSA. V dropped 5 bases and J dropped 3; count of bases not matched to a gene: 8. The CDR3 contains 15 residues. The CDR3 spells CASSVQGSGTDTQYF. CDR3 nucleotide sequence: TGTGCCAGCAGCGTACAGGGGTCAGGGACAGATACGCAGTATTTT. Full variable domain (remainder filled in from reference TRBV7-2 and TRBJ2-3): GAGVSQSPSNKVTEKGKDVELRCDPISGHTALYWYRQSLGQGLEFLIYFQGNSAPDKSGLPSDRFSAERTGGSVSTLTIQRTQQEDSAVYLCASSVQGSGTDTQYFGPGTRLTVL.

This chain links TRBV20-1 with TRBJ1-1, with D tentatively TRBD1 (6 bases). The germline V gene encodes CDR1 DFQATT and CDR2 SNEGSKA (reference sequence). Between the trimmed V and J ends, which lost 6 bases and 10 bases, there was a span of 18 bases. The CDR3 loop spans 12 amino acids. This chain's CDR3 is CSAKLSGGRAFF. The CDR3 DNA reads as TGCAGTGCGAAGCTCTCGGGGGGGCGAGCTTTCTTT.

This clonotype was counted between two and nine times. The chain employs TRBV7-9 and TRBJ1-6, with a tentative D call TRBD1 (6 bases). The CDR3 is made up of 15 amino acids. The germline gives CDR1 SEHNR, CDR2 FQNEAQ (reference sequence). V dropped 6 bases and J dropped 7 bases, with 16 bases sitting between them. The CDR3, as DNA: TGTGCCAGCAGGGGAAGGGGGGAACTCAATTCACCCCTCCACTTT. Translating gives CASRGRGELNSPLHF.

In its sample, this clonotype was seen once. This could be a read error, since a much larger clone is one nucleotide away. V gene TRBV5-4 combines with J gene TRBJ2-1, with 8 nucleotides matching TRBD2. CDR3 size: 16 residues. V shed 3 bases, J shed 9 bases, and the junction held 14 bases outside the gene matches. Germline V gene lookup returns CDR1 SGHNT and CDR2 YYREEE (reference sequence). CDR3 region: CASSSGLAMFFGEQFF. The CDR3 bases are TGTGCCAGCAGCTCCGGACTAGCCATGTTCTTTGGTGAGCAGTTCTTC.